This T cell receptor (beta chain) was identified during a study of T cells in tuberculosis. V trimming: 9 bases; J trimming: 1 base; junction bases outside the gene matches: 6. Germline lookup yields CDR1 MDHEN and CDR2 SYDVKM. This CDR3 comprises 13 residues. The table came from immunoSEQ multiplex PCR; TCRdb's copy has only in-frame clones and leaves some out. The table shows about 34,000 clones, with just over 90% occurring only once. Sequencing was done on a sample of PBMCs. The TCR was taken from a donor aged 5 to 30 with latent tuberculosis or without tuberculosis infection. The chain has TRBV28 and TRBJ2-7, with 7 bases lining up with TRBD1. The CDR3 is CASQTGLSYEQYF. Here the CDR3 DNA reads TGTGCCAGTCAGACAGGGTTGTCCTACGAGCAGTACTTC.